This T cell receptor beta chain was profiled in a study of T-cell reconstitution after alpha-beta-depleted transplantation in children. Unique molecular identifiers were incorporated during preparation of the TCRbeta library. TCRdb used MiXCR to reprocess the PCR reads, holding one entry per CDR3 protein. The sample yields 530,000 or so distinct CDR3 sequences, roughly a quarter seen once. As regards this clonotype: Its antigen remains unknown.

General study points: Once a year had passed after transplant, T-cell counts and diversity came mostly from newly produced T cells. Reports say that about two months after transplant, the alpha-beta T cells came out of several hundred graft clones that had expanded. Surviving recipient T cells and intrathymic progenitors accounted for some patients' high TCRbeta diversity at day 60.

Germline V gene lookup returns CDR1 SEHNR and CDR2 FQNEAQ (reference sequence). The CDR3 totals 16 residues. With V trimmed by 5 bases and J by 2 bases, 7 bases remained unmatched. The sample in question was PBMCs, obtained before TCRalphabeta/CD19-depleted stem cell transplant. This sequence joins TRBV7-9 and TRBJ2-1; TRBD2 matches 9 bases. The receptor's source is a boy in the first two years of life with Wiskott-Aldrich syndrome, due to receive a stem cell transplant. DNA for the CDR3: TGTGCCAGCAGCAGAATAGCGGGAGTCACCTACAATGAGCAGTTCTTC. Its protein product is CASSRIAGVTYNEQFF.